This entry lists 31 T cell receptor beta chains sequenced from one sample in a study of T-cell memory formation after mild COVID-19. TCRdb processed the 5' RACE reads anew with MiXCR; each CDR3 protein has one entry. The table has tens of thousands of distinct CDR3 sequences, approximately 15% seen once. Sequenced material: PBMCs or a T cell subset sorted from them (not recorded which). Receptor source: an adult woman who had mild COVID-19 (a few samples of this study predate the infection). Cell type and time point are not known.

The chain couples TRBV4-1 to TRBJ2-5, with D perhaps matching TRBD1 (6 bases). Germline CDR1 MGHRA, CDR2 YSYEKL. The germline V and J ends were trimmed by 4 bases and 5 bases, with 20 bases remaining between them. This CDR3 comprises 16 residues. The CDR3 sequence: CASSPHEDSPSETQYF. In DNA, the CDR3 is TGCGCCAGCAGCCCGCATGAGGACAGCCCCAGTGAGACCCAGTACTTC.

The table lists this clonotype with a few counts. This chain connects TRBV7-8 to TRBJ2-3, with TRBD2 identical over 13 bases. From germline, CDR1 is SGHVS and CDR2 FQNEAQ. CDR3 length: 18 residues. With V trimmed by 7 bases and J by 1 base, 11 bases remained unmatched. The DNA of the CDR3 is TGTGCCAGCATCCGTGGACTAGCGGGAGAGTGGGGCACAGATACGCAGTATTTT. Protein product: CASIRGLAGEWGTDTQYF.

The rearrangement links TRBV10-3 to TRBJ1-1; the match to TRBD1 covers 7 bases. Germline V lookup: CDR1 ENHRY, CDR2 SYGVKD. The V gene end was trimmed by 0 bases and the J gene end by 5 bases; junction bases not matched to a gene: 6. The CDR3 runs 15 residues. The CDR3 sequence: CAISESETGRTEAFF. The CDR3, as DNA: TGTGCCATCAGTGAGTCGGAGACAGGGAGGACTGAAGCTTTCTTT.

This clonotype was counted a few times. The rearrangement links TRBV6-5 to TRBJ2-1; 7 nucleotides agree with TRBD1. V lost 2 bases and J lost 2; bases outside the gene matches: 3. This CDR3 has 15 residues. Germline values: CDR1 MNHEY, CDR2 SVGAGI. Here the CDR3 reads CASSYRGPPYNEQFF. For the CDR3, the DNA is TGTGCCAGCAGTTACAGGGGGCCGCCCTACAATGAGCAGTTCTTC.

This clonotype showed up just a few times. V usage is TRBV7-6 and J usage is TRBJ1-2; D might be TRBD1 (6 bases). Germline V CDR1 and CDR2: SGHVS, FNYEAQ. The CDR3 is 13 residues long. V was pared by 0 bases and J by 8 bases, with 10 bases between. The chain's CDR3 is CASSLAEQGGYTF. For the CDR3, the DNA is TGTGCCAGCAGCTTAGCAGAGCAGGGGGGCTACACCTTC.

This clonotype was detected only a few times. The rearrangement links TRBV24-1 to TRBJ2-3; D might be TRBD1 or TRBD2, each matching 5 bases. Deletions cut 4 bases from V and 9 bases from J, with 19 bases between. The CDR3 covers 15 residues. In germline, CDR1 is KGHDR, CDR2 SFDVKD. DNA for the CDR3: TGTGCCACCAGTGACCCCGAAGCCGGGGCACCAACGCAGTATTTT. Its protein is CATSDPEAGAPTQYF.

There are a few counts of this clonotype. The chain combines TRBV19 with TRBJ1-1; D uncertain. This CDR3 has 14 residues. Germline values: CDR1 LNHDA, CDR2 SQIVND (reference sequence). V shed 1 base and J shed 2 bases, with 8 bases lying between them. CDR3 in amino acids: CASSIGWGNTEAFF. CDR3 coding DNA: TGTGCCAGTAGTATAGGTTGGGGTAACACTGAAGCTTTCTTT.

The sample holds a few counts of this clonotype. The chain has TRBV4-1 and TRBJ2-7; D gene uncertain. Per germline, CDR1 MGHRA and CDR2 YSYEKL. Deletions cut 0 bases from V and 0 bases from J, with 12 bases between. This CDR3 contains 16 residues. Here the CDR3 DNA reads TGCGCCAGCAGCCAAGATCCCCCCGGATCCTCCTACGAGCAGTACTTC. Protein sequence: CASSQDPPGSSYEQYF.

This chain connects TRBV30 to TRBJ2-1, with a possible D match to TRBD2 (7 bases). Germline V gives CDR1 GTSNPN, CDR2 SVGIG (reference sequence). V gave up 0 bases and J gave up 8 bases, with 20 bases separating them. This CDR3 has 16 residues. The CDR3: CAWSVRGLADFHEQFF. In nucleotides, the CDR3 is TGTGCCTGGAGTGTACGGGGGCTAGCGGATTTCCATGAGCAGTTCTTC.

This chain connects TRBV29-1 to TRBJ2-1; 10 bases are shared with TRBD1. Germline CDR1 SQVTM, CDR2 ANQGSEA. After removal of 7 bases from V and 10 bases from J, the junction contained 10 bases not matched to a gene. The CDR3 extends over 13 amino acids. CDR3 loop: CSAWGQGHTEQFF. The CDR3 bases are TGCAGCGCGTGGGGACAGGGGCATACGGAGCAGTTCTTC.

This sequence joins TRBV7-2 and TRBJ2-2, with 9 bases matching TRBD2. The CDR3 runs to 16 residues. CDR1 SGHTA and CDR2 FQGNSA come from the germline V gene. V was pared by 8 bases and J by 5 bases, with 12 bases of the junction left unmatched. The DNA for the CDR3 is TGTGCCAGCGGAAAGATAGCGGGGGCCAGGACCGGGGAGCTGTTTTTT. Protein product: CASGKIAGARTGELFF.

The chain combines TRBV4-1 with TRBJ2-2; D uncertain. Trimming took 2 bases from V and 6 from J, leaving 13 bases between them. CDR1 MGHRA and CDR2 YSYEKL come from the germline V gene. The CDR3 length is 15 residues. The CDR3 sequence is CASSQSQNGAGELFF. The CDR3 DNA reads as TGCGCCAGCAGCCAAAGCCAGAATGGCGCCGGGGAGCTGTTTTTT.

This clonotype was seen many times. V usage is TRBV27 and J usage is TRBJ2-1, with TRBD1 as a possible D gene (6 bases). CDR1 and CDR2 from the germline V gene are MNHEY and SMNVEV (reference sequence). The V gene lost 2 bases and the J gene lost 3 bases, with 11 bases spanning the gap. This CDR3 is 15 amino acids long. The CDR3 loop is CASSLTGNDYNEQFF. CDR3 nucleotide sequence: TGTGCCAGCAGTTTAACAGGGAACGACTACAATGAGCAGTTCTTC.

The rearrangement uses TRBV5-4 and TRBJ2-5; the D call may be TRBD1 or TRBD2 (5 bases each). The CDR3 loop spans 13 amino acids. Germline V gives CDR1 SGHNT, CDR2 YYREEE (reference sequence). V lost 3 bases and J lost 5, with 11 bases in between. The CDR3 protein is CASSSEGTETQYF. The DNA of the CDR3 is TGTGCCAGCAGCTCAGAGGGGACGGAGACCCAGTACTTC.

CDR3 DNA sequence: TGTGCCAGCAGCCTGGATCTTGCTTTCTTT. It is translated as CASSLDLAFF. This chain connects TRBV7-9 to TRBJ1-1; D gene ambiguous. Germline values: CDR1 SEHNR, CDR2 FQNEAQ (reference sequence). The CDR3 has 10 residues. Trimming took off 5 bases at V and 11 bases at J, with 9 bases between the two ends.

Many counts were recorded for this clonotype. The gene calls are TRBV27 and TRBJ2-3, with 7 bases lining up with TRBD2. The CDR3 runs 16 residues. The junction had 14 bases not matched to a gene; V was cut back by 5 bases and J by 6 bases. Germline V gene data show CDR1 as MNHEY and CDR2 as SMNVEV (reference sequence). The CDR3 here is CASSPFAGAPTDTQYF. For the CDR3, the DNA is TGTGCCAGCAGTCCCTTCGCGGGAGCGCCAACGGATACGCAGTATTTT.

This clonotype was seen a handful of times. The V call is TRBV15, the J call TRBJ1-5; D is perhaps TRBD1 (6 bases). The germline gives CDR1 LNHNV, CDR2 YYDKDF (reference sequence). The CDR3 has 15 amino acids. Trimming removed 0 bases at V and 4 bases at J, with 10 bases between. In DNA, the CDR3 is TGTGCCACCAGCAGAGAATCAGGGGTAAATCAGCCCCAGCATTTT. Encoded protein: CATSRESGVNQPQHF.

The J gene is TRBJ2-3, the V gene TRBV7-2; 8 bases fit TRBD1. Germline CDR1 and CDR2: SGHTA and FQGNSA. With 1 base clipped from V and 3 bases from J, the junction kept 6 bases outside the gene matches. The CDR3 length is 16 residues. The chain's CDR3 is CASSLGQGAQTDTQYF. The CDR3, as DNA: TGTGCCAGCAGCTTAGGGCAGGGGGCGCAAACAGATACGCAGTATTTT.

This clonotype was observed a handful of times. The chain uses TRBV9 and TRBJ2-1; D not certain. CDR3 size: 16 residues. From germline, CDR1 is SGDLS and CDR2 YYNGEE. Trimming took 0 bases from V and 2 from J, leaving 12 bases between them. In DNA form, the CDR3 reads TGTGCCAGCAGCGTAGGAGGCAGGTTCACCTACAATGAGCAGTTCTTC. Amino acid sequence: CASSVGGRFTYNEQFF.

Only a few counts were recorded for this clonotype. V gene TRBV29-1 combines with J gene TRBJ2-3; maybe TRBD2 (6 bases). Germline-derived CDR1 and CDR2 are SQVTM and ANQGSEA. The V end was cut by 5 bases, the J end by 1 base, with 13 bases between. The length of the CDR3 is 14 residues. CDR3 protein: CSVPDSSGTDTQYF. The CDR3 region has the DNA TGCAGCGTTCCAGACTCTAGCGGCACAGATACGCAGTATTTT.

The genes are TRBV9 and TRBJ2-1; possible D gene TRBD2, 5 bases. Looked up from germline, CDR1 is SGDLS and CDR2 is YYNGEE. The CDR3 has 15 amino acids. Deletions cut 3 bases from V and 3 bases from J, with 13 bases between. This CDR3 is CASSADGEHYNEQFF. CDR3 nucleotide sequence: TGTGCCAGCAGCGCGGACGGGGAGCACTACAATGAGCAGTTCTTC. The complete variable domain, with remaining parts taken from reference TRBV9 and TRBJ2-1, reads DSGVTQTPKHLITATGQRVTLRCSPRSGDLSVYWYQQSLDQGLQFLIQYYNGEERAKGNILERFSAQQFPDLHSELNLSSLELGDSALYFCASSADGEHYNEQFFGPGTRLTVL.

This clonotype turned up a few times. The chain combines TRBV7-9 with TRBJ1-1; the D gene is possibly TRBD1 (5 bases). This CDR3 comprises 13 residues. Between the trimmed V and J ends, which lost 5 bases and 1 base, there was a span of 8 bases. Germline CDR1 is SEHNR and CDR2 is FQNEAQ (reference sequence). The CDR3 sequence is CASSVTGNTEAFF. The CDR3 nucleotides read TGTGCCAGCAGCGTAACAGGGAACACTGAAGCTTTCTTT. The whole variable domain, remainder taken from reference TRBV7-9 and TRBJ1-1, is DTGVSQNPRHKITKRGQNVTFRCDPISEHNRLYWYRQTLGQGPEFLTYFQNEAQLEKSRLLSDRFSAERPKGSFSTLEIQRTEQGDSAMYLCASSVTGNTEAFFGQGTRLTVV.

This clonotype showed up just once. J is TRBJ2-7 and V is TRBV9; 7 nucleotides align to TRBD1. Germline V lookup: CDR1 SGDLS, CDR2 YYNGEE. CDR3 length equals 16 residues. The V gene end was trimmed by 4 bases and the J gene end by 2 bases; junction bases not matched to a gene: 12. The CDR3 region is CASSPQGDSRPYEQYF. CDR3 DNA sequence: TGTGCCAGCAGCCCCCAGGGGGACAGTCGTCCCTACGAGCAGTACTTC.

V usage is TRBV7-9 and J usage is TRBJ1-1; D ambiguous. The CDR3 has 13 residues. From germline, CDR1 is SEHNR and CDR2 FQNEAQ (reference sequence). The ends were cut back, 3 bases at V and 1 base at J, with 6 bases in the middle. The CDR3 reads CASSFGKNTEAFF. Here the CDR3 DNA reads TGTGCCAGCAGCTTCGGCAAGAACACTGAAGCTTTCTTT.

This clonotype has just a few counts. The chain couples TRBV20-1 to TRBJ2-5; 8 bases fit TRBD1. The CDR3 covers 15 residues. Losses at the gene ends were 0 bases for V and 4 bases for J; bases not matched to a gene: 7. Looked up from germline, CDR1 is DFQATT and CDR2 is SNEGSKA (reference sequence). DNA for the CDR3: TGCAGTGCTAGAGAGTTACAGGGGGACCTAGAGACCCAGTACTTC. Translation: CSARELQGDLETQYF.

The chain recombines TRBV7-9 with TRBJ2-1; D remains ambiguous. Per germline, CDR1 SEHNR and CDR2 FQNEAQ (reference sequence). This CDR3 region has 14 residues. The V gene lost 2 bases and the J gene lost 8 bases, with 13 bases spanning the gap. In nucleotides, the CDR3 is TGTGCCAGCAGCTTAATTGTGGGTGGTGATGAGCAGTTCTTC. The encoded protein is CASSLIVGGDEQFF.

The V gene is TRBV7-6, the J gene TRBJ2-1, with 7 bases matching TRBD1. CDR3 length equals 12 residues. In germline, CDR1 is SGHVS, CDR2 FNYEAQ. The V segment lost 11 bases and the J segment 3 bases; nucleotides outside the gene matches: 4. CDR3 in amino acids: CASWDSYNEQFF. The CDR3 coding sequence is TGTGCCTCCTGGGACAGCTACAATGAGCAGTTCTTC. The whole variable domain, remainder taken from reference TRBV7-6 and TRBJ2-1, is GAGVSQSPRYKVTKRGQDVALRCDPISGHVSLYWYRQALGQGPEFLTYFNYEAQQDKSGLPNDRFSAERPEGSISTLTIQRTEQRDSAMYRCASWDSYNEQFFGPGTRLTVL.

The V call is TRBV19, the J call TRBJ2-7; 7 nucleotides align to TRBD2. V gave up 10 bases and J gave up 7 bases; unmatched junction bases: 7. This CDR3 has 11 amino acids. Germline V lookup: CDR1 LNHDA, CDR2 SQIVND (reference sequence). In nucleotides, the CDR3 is TGTGCCACGAAGCGGGGCTGGGAGCAGTACTTC. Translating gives CATKRGWEQYF. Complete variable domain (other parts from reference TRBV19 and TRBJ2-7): DGGITQSPKYLFRKEGQNVTLSCEQNLNHDAMYWYRQDPGQGLRLIYYSQIVNDFQKGDIAEGYSVSREKKESFPLTVTSAQKNPTAFYLCATKRGWEQYFGPGTRLTVT.

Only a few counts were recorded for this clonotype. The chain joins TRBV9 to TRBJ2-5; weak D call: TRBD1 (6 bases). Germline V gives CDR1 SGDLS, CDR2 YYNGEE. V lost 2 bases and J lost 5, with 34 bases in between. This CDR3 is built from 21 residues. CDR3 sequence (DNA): TGTGCCAGCAGCGTCCCCCCGGGCCCCACACAGGGTGCCGGCGTTGAGGAGACCCAGTACTTC. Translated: CASSVPPGPTQGAGVEETQYF.

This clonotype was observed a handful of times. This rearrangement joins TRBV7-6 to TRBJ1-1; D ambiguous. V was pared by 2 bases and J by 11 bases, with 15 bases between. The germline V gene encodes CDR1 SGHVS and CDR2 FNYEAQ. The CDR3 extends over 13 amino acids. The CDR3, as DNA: TGTGCCAGCAGCTTAAGTCTTCCCCTGGGGGCTTTCTTT. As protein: CASSLSLPLGAFF.

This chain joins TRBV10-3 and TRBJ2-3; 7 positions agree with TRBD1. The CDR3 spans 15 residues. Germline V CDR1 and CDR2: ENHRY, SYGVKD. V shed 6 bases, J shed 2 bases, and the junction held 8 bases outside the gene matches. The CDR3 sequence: CAIREGGWDTDTQYF. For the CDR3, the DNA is TGTGCCATCAGGGAAGGGGGCTGGGACACAGATACGCAGTATTTT.